These T cell receptor beta chains were read from a single sample in a study of blood T cell repertoires in COVID-19. Using immunoSEQ multiplex PCR, the repertoire was profiled, and TCRdb retains in-frame clones only, with some absent. The data show about 200,000 clones, roughly 81% seen once. Sequencing input: peripheral blood. The origin of the receptors is an elderly woman with acute or convalescent COVID-19. The CDR3 runs from the conserved cysteine through the conserved F or W. Clone size appears in some rows only: once, few, many, or a class for an expanded clone.

v_gene	abundance	j_gene	CDR3aa
TRBV28	.	TRBJ2-5	CASSPPWSSGKETQYF
TRBV6-5	.	TRBJ2-2	CASSYTRTSGSGELFF
TRBV20-1	.	TRBJ2-1	CSASPSTEQFF
TRBV3-1/TRBV3-2	.	TRBJ2-7	CASSLTSGPPYEQYF
TRBV5-6	.	TRBJ2-1	CASSLAGLASNEQFF
TRBV9	.	TRBJ2-6	CASSVLAGANVLTF
TRBV9	.	TRBJ1-3	CASSVAGGDSGNTIYF
TRBV2	.	TRBJ2-2	CASSDSGRGPGELFF
TRBV6-6	.	TRBJ2-7	CASSPSPGQPRTSSPYEQYF
TRBV6-5	.	TRBJ1-1	CASSYGQGVTEAFF
TRBV29-1	once	TRBJ1-2	CAWWGSRDGYTF
TRBV18	few	TRBJ1-6	CASSPGGDFYSPLHF
TRBV7-2	.	TRBJ2-3	CASSFYTDTQYF
TRBV2	.	TRBJ1-4	CASSGTGEGEKLFF
TRBV7-2	.	TRBJ2-7	CASSLVRGLPYEQYF
TRBV6-2/TRBV6-3	.	TRBJ2-1	CASSPQRITASGYNEQFF
TRBV6-6	.	TRBJ1-1	CATRDRAFMNTEAFF
TRBV6-2/TRBV6-3	.	TRBJ1-2	CASSYSTGAYYGYTF
TRBV5-8	few	TRBJ1-1	CASSLVWGRTEAFF
TRBV5-4	.	TRBJ2-5	CASSPDRVRETQYF
TRBV12-5	.	TRBJ1-3	CASGLDLFDSYYSGNTIYF
TRBV12-3/TRBV12-4	.	TRBJ1-1	CASSFGQISEAFF
TRBV12-3/TRBV12-4	.	TRBJ2-7	CASSSSGSRKQYF
TRBV5-1	.	TRBJ2-5	CASSPDRGPETQYF
TRBV27	.	TRBJ2-7	CASSLHQVRTGGDEQYF